The rows below give T cell receptor beta chains drawn from one sample of a study of blood T cell repertoires in COVID-19. Sequencing was performed with immunoSEQ multiplex PCR; in TCRdb, only in-frame clones are kept and a portion is missing. The sample gives roughly 70,000 clones, 80% of which show up once; about 9.8% is in the top ten. Material: peripheral blood. Receptors were obtained from a human donor in a cohort sampled during active COVID-19. Each CDR3 is given with its conserved first and last residue. D genes are given only for firm matches. Not every row has a clone size; where given, it reads once, few, many or a size class.

>TRBJ1-5|.|.|TRBV21-1
CASSKGGRGGNQPQHF
TGTGCCAGCAGCAAAGGGGGTAGGGGTGGCAATCAGCCCCAGCATTTT
>TRBJ2-7|.|few|TRBV29-1
CSVEVNRVQQYF
TGCAGCGTTGAAGTTAACAGGGTTCAGCAGTACTTC
>TRBJ1-1|.|.|TRBV9
CASSVGRRTGEAFF
TGTGCCAGCAGCGTAGGCCGAAGAACAGGTGAAGCTTTCTTT
>TRBJ2-2|TRBD2|.|TRBV7-8
CASSFGTSGTGELFF
TGTGCCAGCAGCTTCGGGACTAGCGGGACGGGGGAGCTGTTTTTT
>TRBJ2-6|.|.|TRBV5-1
CASSLSGAGANVLTF
TGCGCCAGCAGCTTGTCAGGGGCTGGGGCCAACGTCCTGACTTTC
>TRBJ2-6|TRBD1|.|TRBV2
CASRQRGPGANVLTF
TGTGCCAGCAGGCAGAGGGGGCCTGGGGCCAACGTCCTGACTTTC
>TRBJ1-2|TRBD1|.|TRBV14
CASSEQGAGYTF
TGTGCCAGCAGCGAACAGGGGGCAGGCTACACCTTC
>TRBJ2-5|TRBD2|.|TRBV3-1/TRBV3-2
CASSHLAGGGETQYF
TGTGCCAGCAGCCACCTAGCGGGAGGGGGGGAGACCCAGTACTTC
>TRBJ2-3|.|.|TRBV4-3
CASSHLERAPVTDTQYF
TGCGCCAGCAGCCATTTGGAGAGGGCCCCCGTCACAGATACGCAGTATTTT
>TRBJ2-6|.|.|TRBV24-1
CATSDVGLSSGANVLTF
TGTGCCACCAGTGACGTGGGACTTAGCTCTGGGGCCAACGTCCTGACTTTC
>TRBJ2-3|.|once|TRBV6-5
CASSYSYSPGDTQYF
TGTGCCAGCAGTTACTCGTACTCCCCAGGGGATACGCAGTATTTT
>TRBJ2-7|TRBD1|.|TRBV18
CASSPGTGDYEQYF
TGTGCCAGCTCACCCGGGACAGGTGACTACGAGCAGTACTTC
>TRBJ2-5|TRBD2|.|TRBV7-8
CASSLPSGLGRETQYF
TGTGCCAGCAGCTTACCTAGCGGGTTGGGCCGGGAGACCCAGTACTTC
>TRBJ2-3|TRBD2|.|TRBV6-1
CASSESGGFTDTQYF
TGTGCCAGCAGTGAATCGGGAGGGTTTACGGATACGCAGTATTTT
>TRBJ2-5|.|.|TRBV5-4
CASSPHGRVQETQYF
TGTGCCAGCAGCCCGCACGGGCGGGTACAAGAGACCCAGTACTTC
>TRBJ2-1|TRBD1|once|TRBV3-1/TRBV3-2
CASSHLRDRAREQFF
TGTGCCAGCAGCCATTTACGGGACAGGGCGCGGGAGCAGTTCTTC
>TRBJ2-6|TRBD2|.|TRBV11-2
CASSWGGSGANVLTF
TGTGCCAGCAGCTGGGGGGGTTCTGGGGCCAACGTCCTGACTTTC
>TRBJ2-6|.|.|TRBV4-3
CASSRTRGANVLTF
TGCGCCAGCAGCCGCACTAGAGGGGCCAACGTCCTGACTTTC
>TRBJ2-3|TRBD2|.|TRBV18
CASSTSGSPTDTQYF
TGTGCCAGCTCAACTAGCGGGAGCCCCACAGATACGCAGTATTTT
>TRBJ2-2|TRBD1|.|TRBV6-5
CASSYTGGRTGELFF
TGTGCCAGCAGTTATACAGGGGGCAGGACCGGGGAGCTGTTTTTT